This entry describes one T cell receptor (beta chain). This clonotype occurred many times. Which antigen it targets is not known. Base qualities are not at hand, and no much larger clone is one base apart. This sample is part of a study of human T cells and chemical hapten exposure (dated by TCRdb to the early 2020s). About the full investigation: Libraries were pooled for sequencing, and per-sample TCR yields varied mainly because of small differences in library volumes within the pool. Peripheral blood TCR repertoire changes were tracked in vivo in alopecia patients during primary and secondary sensitization to the hapten diphenylcyclopropenone (DPC). Each blood RNA sample was used to sequence both TCR alpha and TCR beta chains. Study-wide conclusions, independent of this receptor: Repeated subsampling changed both the strength of the expansion versus patch-test correlation and the threshold at which the correlation became significant. DPC sensitization did not change the number of TCRs with a frequency above 1 in 1000, and there was no evidence of changes in global repertoire structure.

Total RNA was extracted from unfractionated whole blood that had been collected in Tempus Blood RNA tubes. Four or five healthy volunteers acted as controls for TCR sequencing and had blood drawn at day 0, 2 weeks and 6 weeks. The CDR3 goes from the cysteine to the phenylalanine over 14 residues. CDR3 DNA is the only sequence kept; it has 42 bases, read in frame from the first base. V is trimmed back by 6 bases and J by 11 bases, and the junction contains 11 bases that no gene match accounts for. From the germline V gene (reference sequence), CDR1 is DFQATT and CDR2 is SNEGSKA. Library preparation employed 5' RACE. These reads were obtained on an Illumina MiSeq. During library preparation, unique molecular identifiers were attached to individual cDNA molecules so that TCRs could be counted in a quantitative, reproducible way. The source study handled its data this way. The median number of TCRs per sample was roughly 100,000, ranging from roughly 23,224 to 690,600. The Decombinator software suite was used to annotate V, J and CDR3 in the TCR reads. For the PS versus PT1 abundance plots, all samples were subsampled to the same number of TCRs (28,000). TCRs were defined as expanded if absent before sensitization and observed at least eight times at the 2-week time point. TCRdb ran its own pipeline on the public reads, namely fastp trimming at Q25 and MiXCR clone calling, and kept in-frame beta chains. Identical CDR3 protein sequences are pooled into one entry, listed with their most common genes and DNA. TCRdb, not the original authors, processed these V and J calls. Within this sample are tens of thousands of distinct CDR3 sequences, with roughly 7.7% of them counted one time only. The top ten clones comprise around 2% of the sample.

The chain is encoded by TRBV20-1 joined to TRBJ2-3, and TRBD2 matches 13 of the central bases. This TCR was recovered from a male donor in good health. The sequence in DNA is TGCAGTGCCAGACAAGGGACTAGCGGGAAATTGCAGTATTTT. Protein translation: CSARQGTSGKLQYF.